A selection of T cell receptor beta chains follows, all from one sample in a study of T cells in Graves' hyperthyroidism and ophthalmopathy. TCRdb reprocessed the multiplex PCR reads with MiXCR, giving one entry per CDR3 protein. This sample carries about 400,000 distinct CDR3 sequences, under 15% of them seen once, and the ten largest clones take around a tenth. The sample comprised blood. The origin of the receptors is a woman in her late teens or twenties with Graves' hyperthyroidism. Each CDR3 is given with its conserved first and last residue. The D gene is left open where the match is weak. The listing skips clone size in some rows; elsewhere it reads once, few, many or a size class.

clone size	CDR3 length	V gene	D gene	J gene	CDR3 protein	CDR3 DNA
many	16	TRBV18	TRBD2	TRBJ2-7	CASSPSPSGFSYEQYF	TGTGCCAGCTCACCGTCCCCTAGCGGGTTCTCCTACGAGCAGTACTTC
many	13	TRBV20-1	NA	TRBJ1-5	CSARDGGLNPQHF	TGCAGTGCTAGAGATGGGGGCCTCAACCCCCAGCATTTT
NA	18	TRBV7-9	NA	TRBJ2-3	CASSSKGRAYDTGDTQYF	TGTGCCAGCAGCTCAAAGGGGCGGGCTTATGATACCGGAGATACGCAGTATTTT
many	14	TRBV10-3	TRBD1	TRBJ2-1	CAISSGTGVREQFF	TGTGCCATCAGCTCCGGGACAGGGGTCCGTGAGCAGTTCTTC
NA	17	TRBV6-2/TRBV6-3	NA	TRBJ2-3	CASSSSALGTKGNTQYF	TGTGCCAGCAGTTCCAGTGCGTTGGGCACAAAAGGAAATACGCAGTATTTT
few	14	TRBV19	TRBD1	TRBJ1-5	CASSGTGGGQPQHF	TGTGCCAGTAGTGGGACAGGGGGCGGTCAGCCCCAGCATTTT
many	17	TRBV2	NA	TRBJ1-5	CASSEGGHTYSNQPQHF	TGTGCCAGCAGTGAAGGGGGACACACTTATAGCAATCAGCCCCAGCATTTT
many	16	TRBV30	TRBD2	TRBJ2-7	CAWSPSSGRPGYEQYF	TGTGCCTGGAGTCCCTCTAGCGGGAGGCCGGGCTACGAGCAGTACTTC
many	14	TRBV5-1	TRBD1	TRBJ2-7	CASSPGGSGDPQYF	TGCGCCAGCAGCCCAGGGGGAAGTGGAGATCCGCAGTACTTC
NA	16	TRBV6-1	TRBD1	TRBJ2-1	CASSERRQGKYNEQFF	TGTGCCAGCAGTGAACGGAGACAGGGAAAATACAATGAGCAGTTCTTC
few	16	TRBV28	TRBD2	TRBJ2-1	CASSLGGRAAYNEQFF	TGTGCCAGCAGTTTAGGCGGGAGGGCCGCCTACAATGAGCAGTTCTTC
NA	15	TRBV7-9	NA	TRBJ1-3	CASRPPGVTGNTIYF	TGTGCCAGCCGACCGCCGGGGGTCACTGGAAACACCATATATTTT
NA	14	TRBV3-1	NA	TRBJ2-5	CASSQHYGEETQYF	TGTGCCAGCAGCCAACACTATGGTGAAGAGACCCAGTACTTC
NA	13	TRBV4-3	NA	TRBJ1-2	CASRSTGSGGYTF	TGCGCCAGCCGCAGTACGGGTTCTGGTGGCTACACCTTC
few	13	TRBV28	NA	TRBJ2-5	CASSWDNKETQYF	TGTGCCAGCAGTTGGGACAATAAAGAGACCCAGTACTTC
many	14	TRBV28	TRBD1	TRBJ1-4	CASSLGQDREKLFF	TGTGCCAGCAGCTTGGGACAGGATCGTGAAAAACTGTTTTTT
many	14	TRBV27	TRBD1	TRBJ1-1	CASSFGTGGVEAFF	TGTGCCAGCAGTTTCGGGACAGGGGGGGTTGAAGCTTTCTTT
many	11	TRBV20-1	NA	TRBJ2-7	CSAYLAYEQYF	TGCAGTGCTTACCTGGCTTACGAGCAGTACTTC
many	15	TRBV3-1	NA	TRBJ1-1	CASSQDLGGWTEAFF	TGTGCCAGCAGCCAAGATCTTGGGGGGTGGACTGAAGCTTTCTTT
many	15	TRBV20-1	NA	TRBJ1-2	CSARDLGGLLYGYTF	TGCAGTGCTAGAGATTTAGGTGGCCTGTTGTATGGCTACACCTTC
many	15	TRBV28	NA	TRBJ2-5	CASSPDEGVEETQYF	TGTGCCAGCAGTCCGGACGAGGGTGTGGAAGAGACCCAGTACTTC
NA	15	TRBV28	TRBD2	TRBJ2-1	CASTPGLAPYNEQFF	TGTGCCAGCACACCGGGACTAGCTCCTTACAATGAGCAGTTCTTC
few	13	TRBV4-2	NA	TRBJ2-7	CASSQDKLYEQYF	TGTGCCAGCAGCCAAGATAAGCTCTACGAGCAGTACTTC
many	14	TRBV7-9	NA	TRBJ1-1	CASSFPGGNTEAFF	TGTGCCAGCAGCTTTCCGGGAGGCAATACTGAAGCTTTCTTT
few	11	TRBV20-1	NA	TRBJ2-2	CSARGPGELFF	TGCAGTGCCAGGGGCCCCGGGGAGCTGTTTTTT
many	14	TRBV20-1	TRBD1	TRBJ1-2	CSAIRTGVNYGYTF	TGCAGTGCTATTCGGACAGGGGTTAACTATGGCTACACCTTC
many	17	TRBV7-9	NA	TRBJ2-7	CASSTTSGPPDRGEQYF	TGTGCCAGCAGTACTACTTCTGGGCCCCCAGATCGAGGCGAGCAGTACTTC
few	12	TRBV19	NA	TRBJ1-4	CASSISREKLFF	TGTGCCAGTAGTATATCCCGCGAAAAACTGTTTTTT
many	12	TRBV20-1	NA	TRBJ2-7	CSAISGMYEQYF	TGCAGTGCTATCTCCGGGATGTACGAGCAGTACTTC
many	15	TRBV6-6	TRBD1	TRBJ1-1	CASSYSPQGVTEAFF	TGTGCCAGCAGTTACTCCCCGCAGGGGGTTACTGAAGCTTTCTTT
many	20	TRBV7-9	TRBD1	TRBJ2-7	CASSLGASRPGTGYSYEQYF	TGTGCCAGCAGCTTAGGCGCCTCCCGCCCCGGGACAGGGTACTCCTACGAGCAGTACTTC
many	15	TRBV18	NA	TRBJ2-1	CASSPPSSLYNEQFF	TGTGCCAGCTCCCCACCTAGCTCCCTCTACAATGAGCAGTTCTTC
many	13	TRBV6-2/TRBV6-3	NA	TRBJ2-1	CASRKTDNNEQFF	TGTGCCAGCAGGAAGACTGATAACAATGAGCAGTTCTTC
few	14	TRBV20-1	TRBD2	TRBJ2-7	CSANFMTSEREQYF	TGCAGTGCTAATTTTATGACTAGCGAGCGCGAGCAGTACTTC
many	17	TRBV2	NA	TRBJ2-6	CASTEVFGAAGANVLTF	TGTGCCAGCACCGAGGTATTTGGGGCTGCTGGGGCCAACGTCCTGACTTTC
many	16	TRBV13	TRBD2	TRBJ2-5	CASSPPSGRAPQTQYF	TGTGCCAGCAGCCCTCCTAGCGGGAGGGCCCCCCAGACCCAGTACTTC
few	13	TRBV28	TRBD1	TRBJ2-7	CASLQGATYEQYF	TGTGCCAGCCTCCAGGGGGCTACCTACGAGCAGTACTTC
many	15	TRBV2	NA	TRBJ2-7	CASSEAPGRGYEQYF	TGTGCCAGCAGTGAAGCCCCGGGCAGGGGCTACGAGCAGTACTTC
NA	15	TRBV12-3/TRBV12-4	TRBD1	TRBJ2-7	CASSLAVGQGYEQYF	TGTGCCAGCAGTTTAGCGGTTGGACAGGGTTACGAGCAGTACTTC
few	15	TRBV5-8	NA	TRBJ2-2	CASSQEDLNTGELFF	TGTGCCAGCAGTCAGGAGGATTTGAACACCGGGGAGCTGTTTTTT
few	15	TRBV24-1	NA	TRBJ2-3	CATSDEGEEGNTQYF	TGTGCCACCAGTGATGAAGGAGAAGAGGGGAATACGCAGTATTTT
many	15	TRBV3-1	TRBD1	TRBJ1-2	CASSQGTGGNYGYTF	TGTGCCAGCAGCCAAGGGACAGGGGGCAACTATGGCTACACCTTC
many	15	TRBV28	TRBD1	TRBJ1-6	CASSYEDRILSPLHF	TGTGCCAGCAGTTATGAGGACAGGATACTTTCACCCCTCCACTTT
few	11	TRBV2	NA	TRBJ2-7	CAISIAYEQYF	TGTGCCATCTCGATTGCCTACGAGCAGTACTTC
NA	11	TRBV24-1	NA	TRBJ2-1	CATSVEGTMFF	TGTGCCACCAGTGTTGAGGGTACTATGTTCTTC
many	15	TRBV7-9	NA	TRBJ1-1	CASSLEAIEWTEAFF	TGTGCCAGCAGCCTGGAGGCCATAGAATGGACTGAAGCTTTCTTT
many	15	TRBV2	TRBD2	TRBJ2-2	CASIRQRGVSGELFF	TGTGCCAGCATACGGCAGCGGGGGGTTTCCGGGGAGCTGTTTTTT
many	13	TRBV6-1	NA	TRBJ1-2	CASSYEQGYGYTF	TGTGCCAGCAGTTACGAGCAGGGCTATGGCTACACCTTC
many	14	TRBV3-1	TRBD2	TRBJ2-2	CASSQREGTGELFF	TGTGCCAGCAGCCAACGGGAGGGCACCGGGGAGCTGTTTTTT
few	15	TRBV9	NA	TRBJ2-3	CASSVGRQGGDTQYF	TGTGCCAGCAGCGTAGGGAGACAGGGAGGGGATACGCAGTATTTT
few	13	TRBV25-1	NA	TRBJ1-2	CASTMGHEYGYTF	TGTGCCAGCACGATGGGACATGAGTATGGCTACACCTTC
few	12	TRBV30	NA	TRBJ2-1	CAWSGPHNEQFF	TGTGCCTGGAGTGGCCCCCACAATGAGCAGTTCTTC
many	16	TRBV6-1	TRBD1	TRBJ2-7	CASSVLHGTGSYEQYF	TGTGCCAGCAGTGTTCTTCACGGGACAGGGTCCTACGAGCAGTACTTC
many	17	TRBV20-1	TRBD2	TRBJ2-1	CSASSLAGGSSYNEQFF	TGCAGTGCTAGTTCACTAGCGGGGGGCAGCTCCTACAATGAGCAGTTCTTC
many	12	TRBV28	NA	TRBJ1-1	CASSLKVYEAFF	TGTGCCAGCAGTTTAAAGGTCTATGAAGCTTTCTTT